Listed here are 24 T cell receptor beta chains from one sample, sequenced in a study of blood T cell repertoires in COVID-19. Only in-frame clones appear in the TCRdb table, and some are missing; sequencing was by immunoSEQ multiplex PCR. The data hold roughly 140,000 clones, with roughly 79% observed a single time. The specimen sequenced was peripheral blood. Receptor source: a woman aged 60-75 years with acute or convalescent COVID-19.

The chain employs TRBV10-2 and TRBJ1-2; D might be TRBD1 (5 bases). V was pared by 3 bases and J by 2 bases, with 7 bases between. CDR1 is WSHSY and CDR2 is SAAADI in the germline V gene. CDR3 length equals 13 residues. CDR3 nucleotides: TGCGCCAGCAGTGACAGGGCGAACTATGGCTACACCTTC. It yields the protein CASSDRANYGYTF.

The rearrangement joins TRBV7-8 to TRBJ2-1; possible D gene TRBD2, 5 bases. The length of the CDR3 is 13 residues. V shed 1 base and J shed 5 bases, with 6 bases lying between them. Germline CDR1 is SGHVS and CDR2 is FQNEAQ. CDR3 protein: CASSLVAHNEQFF. The CDR3 coding sequence is TGTGCCAGCAGCTTAGTAGCGCACAATGAGCAGTTCTTC.

J is TRBJ2-5 and V is TRBV28; 10 positions match TRBD1. V dropped 4 bases and J dropped 4; count of bases not matched to a gene: 6. Germline V gene data show CDR1 as MDHEN and CDR2 as SYDVKM. The CDR3 contains 15 residues. The CDR3 DNA reads TGTGCCAGCAGTTCCGGGACAGGGGATCGAGAGACCCAGTACTTC. The encoded protein is CASSSGTGDRETQYF.

The CDR3 here is CAWRSGRGPTDTQYF. The CDR3 DNA sequence: TGTGCCTGGAGAAGTGGCAGGGGGCCCACAGATACGCAGTATTTT. The V gene is TRBV30, the J gene TRBJ2-3; the match to TRBD1 covers 8 bases. CDR1 is GTSNPN and CDR2 is SVGIG in the germline V gene (reference sequence). The trim removed 3 bases at V and 2 bases at J, leaving 7 bases unmatched. The CDR3 runs 15 residues. Drawing the rest from reference TRBV30 and TRBJ2-3, the complete variable domain is SQTIHQWPATLVQPVGSPLSLECTVEGTSNPNLYWYRQAAGRGLQLLFYSVGIGQISSEVPQNLSASRPQDRQFILSSKKLLLSDSGFYLCAWRSGRGPTDTQYFGPGTRLTVL.

This chain uses TRBV28 with TRBJ2-7; 10 positions match TRBD1. The CDR3 loop spans 15 amino acids. CDR1 MDHEN and CDR2 SYDVKM come from the germline V gene. With V trimmed by 1 base and J by 2 bases, 2 bases remained unmatched. DNA of the CDR3: TGTGCCAGCAGTTTATTGGGGACAGGGGCCTACGAGCAGTACTTC. Its protein is CASSLLGTGAYEQYF.

The chain combines TRBV19 with TRBJ2-2; 9 bases map to TRBD1. V lost 7 bases, J lost 6 bases, and 6 bases stayed unmatched. The CDR3 is made up of 14 amino acids. Germline V gene data show CDR1 as LNHDA and CDR2 as SQIVND (reference sequence). In nucleotides, the CDR3 is TGTGCCAGTAAGGGACAGGGAATAGCCGGGGAGCTGTTTTTT. Its translation is CASKGQGIAGELFF.

This clone was counted once. This chain links TRBV12-5 with TRBJ2-2; 7 bases are shared with TRBD1. In germline, CDR1 is LGHNT, CDR2 FRNRAP. Germline trimming cut 3 bases from V and 0 bases from J; bases unmatched to any gene: 7. CDR3 length: 17 residues. DNA of the CDR3: TGTGCTAGTGGTTTCCCCCTCGACAGGGCGAACACCGGGGAGCTGTTTTTT. The encoded protein is CASGFPLDRANTGELFF.

The genes are TRBV27 and TRBJ1-2; D not resolved. With 7 bases removed from V and 8 bases from J, the gap between germline ends came to 20 bases. The CDR3 has 14 amino acids. Germline V gene lookup returns CDR1 MNHEY and CDR2 SMNVEV (reference sequence). The CDR3 region has the DNA TGTGCCAGCACCAAATCCGCGGGTTTGGAGGGCTACACCTTC. Its translation is CASTKSAGLEGYTF.

V and J are TRBV10-3 and TRBJ1-2, with 9 nucleotides matching TRBD1. This CDR3 comprises 13 residues. V shed 5 bases, J shed 4 bases, and the junction held 2 bases outside the gene matches. The germline V gene has CDR1 ENHRY and CDR2 SYGVKD. CDR3 DNA sequence: TGTGCCATCAGTAGGGACAGGGCCTATGGCTACACCTTC. It codes for CAISRDRAYGYTF.

The chain combines TRBV5-4 with TRBJ2-3; D perhaps matches TRBD2 (6 bases). This CDR3 comprises 16 residues. The germline V gene has CDR1 SGHNT and CDR2 YYREEE (reference sequence). With 0 bases removed from V and 0 bases from J, the gap between germline ends came to 11 bases. In nucleotides, the CDR3 is TGTGCCAGCAGCTTGGCGGGGGTGACTAGCACAGATACGCAGTATTTT. Translated, it gives CASSLAGVTSTDTQYF.

V gene TRBV29-1 combines with J gene TRBJ1-1; weak D call: TRBD1 (6 bases). The V gene lost 6 bases and the J gene lost 1 base, with 15 bases spanning the gap. Germline V gene sequence: CDR1 SQVTM, CDR2 ANQGSEA. The CDR3 loop spans 14 amino acids. The CDR3: CSVSPRDTNTEAFF. CDR3 nucleotides: TGCAGCGTGAGCCCCCGGGACACGAACACTGAAGCTTTCTTT.

In DNA form, the CDR3 reads TGTGCCAGCAGCCTTCTAGCGGGAGTTGCGCAGTATTTT. The encoded protein is CASSLLAGVAQYF. The J gene is TRBJ2-3, the V gene TRBV5-4; 10 bases line up with TRBD2. This CDR3 contains 13 residues. CDR1 and CDR2 (germline): SGHNT, YYREEE (reference sequence). V gave up 4 bases and J gave up 10 bases; unmatched junction bases: 6.

The rearrangement links TRBV6-5 to TRBJ2-7; D perhaps matches TRBD2 (6 bases). This CDR3 contains 14 residues. Trimming shortened V by 6 bases and J by 0 bases, and 12 bases separated the two germline ends. Per the germline V gene, CDR1 is MNHEY and CDR2 is SVGAGI. The CDR3 loop reads CASRDSGSSYEQYF. The CDR3 coding sequence is TGTGCCAGCAGGGATAGCGGAAGCTCCTACGAGCAGTACTTC.

The chain links TRBV30 to TRBJ2-1; perhaps TRBD1 as D (7 bases). Trimming removed 3 bases at V and 14 bases at J, with 14 bases between. The CDR3 is made up of 11 amino acids. CDR1 is GTSNPN and CDR2 is SVGIG in the germline V gene (reference sequence). The CDR3 nucleotides are TGTGCCTGGAGGTTCTCAGGGGGGAAGTTCTTC. Its translation is CAWRFSGGKFF.

The chain couples TRBV3-1 (or the pseudogene TRBV3-2) to TRBJ2-2; D not certain. The V gene's germline CDR1 is LGHDT and CDR2 YNNKEL (reference sequence). V was cut by 1 base and J by 4 bases, with 7 bases left in between. CDR3 length: 14 amino acids. The CDR3 sequence: CASSQVVATGELFF. The CDR3 DNA is TGTGCCAGCAGCCAAGTTGTGGCCACCGGGGAGCTGTTTTTT.

The V call is TRBV28, the J call TRBJ2-5; D unresolved. Germline CDR1 and CDR2: MDHEN and SYDVKM. The CDR3 runs 14 residues. Trimming removed 5 bases at V and 3 bases at J, with 13 bases between. CDR3 region: CASSPPGWEETQYF. CDR3 coding DNA: TGTGCCAGCAGTCCACCGGGTTGGGAAGAGACCCAGTACTTC.

The chain is built from TRBV5-1 and TRBJ2-1, with TRBD2 as a possible D gene (6 bases). CDR3 length equals 16 residues. CDR1 SGHRS and CDR2 YFSETQ come from the germline V gene. Trimming removed 4 bases at V and 2 bases at J, with 16 bases between. CDR3 coding DNA: TGCGCCAGCAGCCCAACAATACTAGCAACCTACAATGAGCAGTTCTTC. Its translation is CASSPTILATYNEQFF.

The J gene is TRBJ2-7, the V gene TRBV27, with 10 bases that match TRBD2. With 3 bases clipped from V and 2 bases from J, the junction kept 4 bases outside the gene matches. In germline, CDR1 is MNHEY, CDR2 SMNVEV (reference sequence). The CDR3 extends over 15 amino acids. Here the CDR3 DNA reads TGTGCCAGCAGTTTTTCTCTAGCGGGAGCCTACGAGCAGTACTTC. Encoded protein: CASSFSLAGAYEQYF.

V gene TRBV24-1 combines with J gene TRBJ2-5; TRBD2 agrees at 11 bases. V lost 1 base, J lost 5 bases, and 8 bases stayed unmatched. Germline loops: CDR1 KGHDR, CDR2 SFDVKD. This CDR3 is 17 amino acids long. Here the CDR3 DNA reads TGTGCCACCAGTGATTTTAGCGGGAGGGATTCGGGGGAGACCCAGTACTTC. Translation gives CATSDFSGRDSGETQYF.

The chain uses TRBV7-5 and TRBJ2-3; the table assigns TRBD1, which was not confirmed against the DNA. TRBV7-5 is a pseudogene locus. The CDR3 contains 19 residues. CDR3 sequence: CVRSHKGGQSYTDTDTQYF. As DNA, the CDR3 is TGTGTCAGAAGCCACAAAGGGGGACAGTCATATACGGACACAGATACGCAGTATTTT.

V and J are TRBV5-1 and TRBJ1-1, with D unclear. Trimming pared 4 bases from V and 3 bases from J, leaving 10 bases between. This CDR3 contains 13 residues. CDR1 and CDR2 from the germline V gene are SGHRS and YFSETQ. As DNA, the CDR3 is TGCGCCAGCAGCCTGGATCAGGACACTGAAGCTTTCTTT. Its protein is CASSLDQDTEAFF.

This CDR3 reads CASSQDQVTEAFF. CDR3 coding DNA: TGTGCCAGCAGCCAAGATCAGGTGACTGAAGCTTTCTTT. The chain recombines TRBV14 with TRBJ1-1, with D uncertain. The CDR3 sequence is 13 residues long. CDR1 and CDR2 (germline): SGHDN, FVKESK. Trimming removed 0 bases from V and 5 bases from J, with 7 bases in between.

V and J are TRBV10-3 and TRBJ1-2; D possibly corresponds to TRBD1 (5 bases). The V end was cut by 3 bases, the J end by 6 bases, with 11 bases between. Germline CDR1 reads ENHRY; CDR2 reads SYGVKD. The CDR3 has 13 residues. The CDR3 protein is CAISERQGDGYTF. The CDR3, as DNA: TGTGCCATCAGTGAAAGGCAGGGTGATGGCTACACCTTC.

There are a few counts of this clone. This sequence joins TRBV27 and TRBJ2-1, with D uncertain. The ends were cut back, 3 bases at V and 0 bases at J, with 3 bases in the middle. CDR1 and CDR2 (germline): MNHEY, SMNVEV (reference sequence). The CDR3 is 13 amino acids. The CDR3 sequence: CASSFSSYNEQFF. The DNA of the CDR3 is TGTGCCAGCAGTTTCAGCTCCTACAATGAGCAGTTCTTC.